A single sample gave rise to the 22 T cell receptor beta chains below, sequenced in a study of identifying expanded T cells in peripheral blood. Method: immunoSEQ multiplex PCR; TCRdb's copy keeps in-frame clones and lacks some. This sample has about 110,000 clones; around 89% occur once, and the top ten carry 8.4%. Material: blood. The receptors here all came from a person aged 18 to 70 in good health.

V is TRBV6-1 and J is TRBJ1-5, with 7 nucleotides matching TRBD1. The CDR3 runs to 15 residues. Trimming removed 3 bases from V and 7 bases from J; junction bases left unmatched: 9. Germline CDR1 and CDR2: MNHNS and SASEGT. CDR3 nucleotide sequence: TGTGCCAGCAGTGATGGGCAGGGGGGCTTCCAGCCCCAGCATTTT. It specifies CASSDGQGGFQPQHF.

V and J are TRBV5-5 and TRBJ2-7; no definite D call. V was cut by 4 bases and J by 1 base, with 12 bases left in between. Germline V CDR1 and CDR2: SGHKS, YYEKEE (reference sequence). The CDR3 consists of 14 residues. DNA for the CDR3: TGTGCCAGCAGCCCGAGTGTGATGTCCTACGAGCAGTACTTC. Translated, it gives CASSPSVMSYEQYF.

The sample holds a few counts of this clone. CDR3 sequence reads: CASSNPTGVGTEAFF. In nucleotides, the CDR3 is TGCGCCAGCAGTAACCCGACAGGGGTTGGCACTGAAGCTTTCTTT. J is TRBJ1-1 and V is TRBV10-2; 8 nucleotides align to TRBD1. Unmatched junction bases numbered 9, after V lost 5 bases and J lost 4 bases. Germline CDR1 WSHSY, CDR2 SAAADI. The CDR3 spans 15 residues.

The rearrangement uses TRBV2 and TRBJ2-4; perhaps TRBD2 as D (6 bases). The CDR3 extends over 13 amino acids. Per the germline V gene, CDR1 is SNHLY and CDR2 is FYNNEI. The V and J ends lost 5 bases and 10 bases respectively, with 15 bases between them. CDR3 DNA: TGTGCCAGCAGTTCCGGGACTCGGGGAATTCAGTACTTC. Its protein is CASSSGTRGIQYF.

The rearrangement joins TRBV6-5 to TRBJ1-5, with TRBD1 identical over 7 bases. Trimming at V came to 5 bases and at J to 8 bases, leaving 6 bases not matched to a gene. The CDR3 has 13 residues. Germline V gene lookup returns CDR1 MNHEY and CDR2 SVGAGI. This chain's CDR3 is CASSRDSLEPQHF. DNA of the CDR3: TGTGCCAGCAGTCGGGACAGTCTGGAGCCCCAGCATTTT.

This clone showed up just once. This chain joins TRBV6-5 and TRBJ1-1, with 8 bases lining up with TRBD1. Germline-derived CDR1 and CDR2 are MNHEY and SVGAGI. After removal of 2 bases from V and 5 bases from J, the junction contained 4 bases not matched to a gene. The CDR3 contains 14 residues. CDR3 DNA sequence: TGTGCCAGCAGTTACAGCAGGGGGCTGACTGAAGCTTTCTTT. This codes for CASSYSRGLTEAFF.

The rearrangement links TRBV5-1 to TRBJ1-2; D is perhaps TRBD1 (5 bases). V was shortened by 3 bases and J by 6 bases, with 12 bases between the two germline ends. This CDR3 spans 13 amino acids. In germline, CDR1 is SGHRS, CDR2 YFSETQ. Here the CDR3 DNA reads TGCGCCAGCAGCTCCTCCGGGGCCGATGGCTACACCTTC. Its protein is CASSSSGADGYTF.

The rearrangement joins TRBV9 to TRBJ2-5; D gene unclear. The length of the CDR3 is 14 residues. The V gene lost 0 bases and the J gene lost 5 bases, with 11 bases spanning the gap. Germline V lookup: CDR1 SGDLS, CDR2 YYNGEE. The CDR3 region is CASSVDEFWETQYF. The DNA of the CDR3 is TGTGCCAGCAGCGTAGATGAGTTCTGGGAGACCCAGTACTTC. Filled out from reference TRBV9 and TRBJ2-5, the complete variable domain reads DSGVTQTPKHLITATGQRVTLRCSPRSGDLSVYWYQQSLDQGLQFLIQYYNGEERAKGNILERFSAQQFPDLHSELNLSSLELGDSALYFCASSVDEFWETQYFGPGTRLLVL.

This chain uses TRBV5-1 with TRBJ1-1; weak D call: TRBD1 (5 bases). Germline-derived CDR1 and CDR2 are SGHRS and YFSETQ. The CDR3 extends over 16 amino acids. The V end was cut by 3 bases, the J end by 3 bases, with 18 bases between. In DNA form, the CDR3 reads TGCGCCAGCAGCTGGTGGACTCAGGGAGGGGACACTGAAGCTTTCTTT. This gives the protein CASSWWTQGGDTEAFF. Combining the CDR3 with reference TRBV5-1 and TRBJ1-1 gives the whole variable domain KAGVTQTPRYLIKTRGQQVTLSCSPISGHRSVSWYQQTPGQGLQFLFEYFSETQRNKGNFPGRFSGRQFSNSRSEMNVSTLELGDSALYLCASSWWTQGGDTEAFFGQGTRLTVV.

V gene TRBV19 combines with J gene TRBJ2-1; 7 positions match TRBD2. V lost 7 bases to trimming and J lost 5 bases; unmatched junction nucleotides: 5. Germline lookup yields CDR1 LNHDA and CDR2 SQIVND (reference sequence). The CDR3 sequence is 13 residues long. DNA of the CDR3: TGTGCCAGTATAGAGCGGGGTGACAATGAGCAGTTCTTC. This sequence encodes CASIERGDNEQFF.

This clone has more than one count but fewer than ten. The V gene is TRBV7-3, the J gene TRBJ1-2; 7 bases are shared with TRBD1. The junction had 6 bases not matched to a gene; V was cut back by 5 bases and J by 0 bases. Per germline, CDR1 SGHTA and CDR2 FQGTGA. The CDR3 loop spans 15 amino acids. CDR3 sequence reads: CASSPFGTANYGYTF. The DNA for the CDR3 is TGTGCCAGCAGCCCATTTGGGACAGCTAACTATGGCTACACCTTC.

This clone appeared a single time. This chain connects TRBV6-1 to TRBJ2-3; 10 positions agree with TRBD1. CDR3 length: 17 residues. Germline V gene lookup returns CDR1 MNHNS and CDR2 SASEGT. V lost 4 bases and J lost 8; bases outside the gene matches: 15. The CDR3, as DNA: TGTGCCAGCAGTGGGTATAAGACAGGGGGCGCCCCGAGTACGCAGTATTTT. It codes for CASSGYKTGGAPSTQYF.

V is TRBV9 and J is TRBJ1-2; possible D gene TRBD1, 5 bases. The V gene's germline CDR1 is SGDLS and CDR2 YYNGEE. CDR3 size: 14 residues. Deletions cut 0 bases from V and 3 bases from J, with 9 bases between. CDR3 sequence (DNA): TGTGCCAGCAGCGTAGATCAGGGCTACTATGGCTACACCTTC. This sequence encodes CASSVDQGYYGYTF.

CDR3 sequence reads: CASSQGGNTIYF. As DNA, the CDR3 is TGTGCCAGCAGCCAGGGTGGAAACACCATATATTTT. The V call is TRBV5-4, the J call TRBJ1-3; D is possibly TRBD1 (5 bases). Germline CDR1 SGHNT, CDR2 YYREEE (reference sequence). Between the trimmed V and J ends, which lost 4 bases and 3 bases, there was a span of 5 bases. The CDR3 is made up of 12 amino acids.

The J gene is TRBJ2-5, the V gene TRBV7-6; D could derive from TRBD1 or TRBD2 (5 bases each). Germline CDR1 is SGHVS and CDR2 is FNYEAQ. CDR3 length: 12 amino acids. Trimming removed 5 bases at V and 5 bases at J, with 9 bases between. The CDR3 protein is CASSDGAETQYF. In DNA, the CDR3 is TGTGCCAGCAGCGACGGGGCTGAGACCCAGTACTTC.

A single count supports this clone. The gene calls are TRBV25-1 and TRBJ1-6; 10 positions match TRBD1. CDR1 is MGHDK and CDR2 is SYGVNS in the germline V gene. V dropped 8 bases and J dropped 1; count of bases not matched to a gene: 8. The CDR3 is 17 amino acids. CDR3: CASASRDRGSYNSPLHF. DNA for the CDR3: TGTGCCAGCGCGTCCCGGGACAGGGGATCCTATAATTCACCCCTCCACTTT.

The V and J genes are TRBV7-9 and TRBJ1-1; 8 bases are a match to TRBD1. Germline trimming cut 7 bases from V and 6 bases from J; bases unmatched to any gene: 4. Germline CDR1 reads SEHNR; CDR2 reads FQNEAQ (reference sequence). CDR3 length: 12 amino acids. The DNA for the CDR3 is TGTGCCAGCACCAGGGGGCCCGCTGAAGCTTTCTTT. Residues: CASTRGPAEAFF.

The chain carries TRBV6-6 and TRBJ2-1, with D possibly matching TRBD1 (5 bases). The CDR3 covers 13 residues. The V gene's germline CDR1 is MNHNY and CDR2 SVGAGI (reference sequence). V was cut by 2 bases and J by 8 bases, with 10 bases left in between. As DNA, the CDR3 is TGTGCCAGCAGTTACCCCCAGGGCGATGAGCAGTTCTTC. Translated, it gives CASSYPQGDEQFF.

V gene TRBV5-8 combines with J gene TRBJ1-1, with a tentative D call TRBD1 (6 bases). Trimming took off 4 bases at V and 5 bases at J, with 18 bases between the two ends. There are 15 residues in the CDR3. Germline V gene data show CDR1 as SGHTS and CDR2 as YDEGEE. The CDR3 region has the DNA TGTGCCAGCAGCCTGGTCGAACAGGGACGGACTGAAGCTTTCTTT. It specifies CASSLVEQGRTEAFF.

V is TRBV2 and J is TRBJ2-5, with D perhaps matching TRBD1 (6 bases). The germline V gene has CDR1 SNHLY and CDR2 FYNNEI. Trimming pared 5 bases from V and 7 bases from J, leaving 14 bases between. The CDR3 is made up of 13 amino acids. The DNA of the CDR3 is TGTGCCAGCAGTCAGAGGACAGATGTGACCCAGTACTTC. Translated, it gives CASSQRTDVTQYF.

This chain connects TRBV7-2 to TRBJ2-5, with 9 bases that match TRBD2. Germline V lookup: CDR1 SGHTA, CDR2 FQGNSA. This CDR3 has 16 amino acids. Trimming cost V 5 bases and J 1 base; bases outside gene matches: 8. The CDR3 region has the DNA TGTGCCAGCAGCCCTAGACTAGCGGAGCCCCAAGAGACCCAGTACTTC. It yields the protein CASSPRLAEPQETQYF.

The V and J genes are TRBV7-3 and TRBJ2-7, with D perhaps given as TRBD1 or TRBD2 (6 bases each). The V gene's germline CDR1 is SGHTA and CDR2 FQGTGA. V was pared by 5 bases and J by 7 bases, with 12 bases between. This CDR3 contains 12 residues. This CDR3 is CASSKGGGEQYF. CDR3 nucleotides: TGTGCCAGCAGCAAAGGGGGAGGAGAGCAGTACTTC. Using reference TRBV7-3 and TRBJ2-7 for the parts outside the CDR3, the full variable domain is GAGVSQTPSNKVTEKGKYVELRCDPISGHTALYWYRQSLGQGPEFLIYFQGTGAADDSGLPNDRFFAVRPEGSVSTLKIQRTERGDSAVYLCASSKGGGEQYFGPGTRLTVT.